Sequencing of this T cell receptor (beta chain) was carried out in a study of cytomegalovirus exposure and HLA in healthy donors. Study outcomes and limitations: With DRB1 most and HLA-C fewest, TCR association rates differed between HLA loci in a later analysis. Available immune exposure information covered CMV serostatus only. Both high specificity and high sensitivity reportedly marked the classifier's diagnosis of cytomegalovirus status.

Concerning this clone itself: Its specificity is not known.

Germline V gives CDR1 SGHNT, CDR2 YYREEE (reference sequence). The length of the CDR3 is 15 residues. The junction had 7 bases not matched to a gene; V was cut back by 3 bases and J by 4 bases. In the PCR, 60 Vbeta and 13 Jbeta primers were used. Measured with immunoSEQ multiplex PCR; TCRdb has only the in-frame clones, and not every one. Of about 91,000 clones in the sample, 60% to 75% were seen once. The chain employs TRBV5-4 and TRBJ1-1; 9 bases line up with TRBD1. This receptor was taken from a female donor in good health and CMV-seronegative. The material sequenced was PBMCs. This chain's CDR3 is CASSSDRGMSTEAFF. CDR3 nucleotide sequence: TGTGCCAGCAGCTCGGACAGGGGAATGAGCACTGAAGCTTTCTTT.